This T cell receptor beta chain emerged from a study of identical twins. General study results and limits: The study found that models underestimated out-of-frame TCR alpha sharing in monozygotic twins.

TCRdb ran MiXCR on the 5' RACE reads and lists one entry per CDR3 protein. The repertoire holds more than 400,000 distinct CDR3 sequences, with 13% to 15% as singletons. The CDR3 is made up of 12 amino acids. The germline V and J ends were trimmed by 6 bases and 10 bases, with 14 bases remaining between them. This clonotype was counted ten times or more. Its antigen is not identified. These data were also reused for a study on yellow fever vaccine responses in identical twins.

Material for sequencing was CD4+ T cells sorted from blood. The rearrangement uses TRBV12-3 or TRBV12-4 and TRBJ2-3; tentative D call: TRBD1 (6 bases). The clonotype comes from a woman between 18 and 30 years old in good health. CDR3 region: CASSQGHLAQYF. In nucleotides, the CDR3 is TGTGCCAGCAGCCAGGGACACCTCGCGCAGTATTTT.